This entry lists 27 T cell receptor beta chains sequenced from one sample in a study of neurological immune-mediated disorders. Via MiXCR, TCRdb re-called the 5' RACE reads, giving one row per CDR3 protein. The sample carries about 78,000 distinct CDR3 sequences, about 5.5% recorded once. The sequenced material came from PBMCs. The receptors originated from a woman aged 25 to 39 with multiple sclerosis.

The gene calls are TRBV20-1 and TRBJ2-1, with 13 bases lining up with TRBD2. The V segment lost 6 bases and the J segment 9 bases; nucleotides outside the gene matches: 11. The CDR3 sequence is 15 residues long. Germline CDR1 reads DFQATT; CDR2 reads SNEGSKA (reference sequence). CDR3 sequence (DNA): TGCAGTGCCCCGCCCGGGACTAGCGGGACCAGTGAGCAGTTCTTC. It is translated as CSAPPGTSGTSEQFF.

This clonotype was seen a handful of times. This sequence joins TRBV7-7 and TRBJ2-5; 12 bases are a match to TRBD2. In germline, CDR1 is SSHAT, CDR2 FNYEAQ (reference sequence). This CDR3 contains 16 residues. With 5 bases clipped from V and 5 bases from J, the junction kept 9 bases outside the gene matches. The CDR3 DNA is TGTGCCAGCAGCCCGGTGACTAGCGGGGGTAGGGAGACCCAGTACTTC. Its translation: CASSPVTSGGRETQYF.

CDR3 DNA sequence: TGCGCCAGCTCCGGGACAACGAACACCGGGGAGCTGTTTTTT. Translating gives CASSGTTNTGELFF. The chain has TRBV5-1 and TRBJ2-2, with a weak D call TRBD1 (6 bases). The CDR3 has 14 residues. Trimming took off 7 bases at V and 0 bases at J, with 10 bases between the two ends. Germline CDR1 reads SGHRS; CDR2 reads YFSETQ.

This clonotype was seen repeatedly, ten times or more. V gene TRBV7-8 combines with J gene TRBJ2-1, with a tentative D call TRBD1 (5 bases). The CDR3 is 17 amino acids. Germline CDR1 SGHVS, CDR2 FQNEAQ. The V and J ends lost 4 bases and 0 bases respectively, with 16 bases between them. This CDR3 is CASSSWGRQSSYNEQFF. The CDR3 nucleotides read TGTGCCAGCAGCTCCTGGGGAAGACAGAGCTCCTACAATGAGCAGTTCTTC.

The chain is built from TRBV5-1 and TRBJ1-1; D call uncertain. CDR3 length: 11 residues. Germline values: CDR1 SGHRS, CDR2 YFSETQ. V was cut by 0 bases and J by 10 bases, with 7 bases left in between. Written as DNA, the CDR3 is TGCGCCAGCAGCTTGGAAGGGATAGCTTTCTTT. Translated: CASSLEGIAFF. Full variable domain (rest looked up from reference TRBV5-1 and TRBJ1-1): KAGVTQTPRYLIKTRGQQVTLSCSPISGHRSVSWYQQTPGQGLQFLFEYFSETQRNKGNFPGRFSGRQFSNSRSEMNVSTLELGDSALYLCASSLEGIAFFGQGTRLTVV.

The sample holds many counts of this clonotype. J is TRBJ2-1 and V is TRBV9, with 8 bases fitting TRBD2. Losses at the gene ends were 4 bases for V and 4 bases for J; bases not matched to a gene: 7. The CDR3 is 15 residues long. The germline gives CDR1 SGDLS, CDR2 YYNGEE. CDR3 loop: CASSYGPSGYNEQFF. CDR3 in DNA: TGTGCCAGCAGCTATGGGCCTAGCGGGTACAATGAGCAGTTCTTC.

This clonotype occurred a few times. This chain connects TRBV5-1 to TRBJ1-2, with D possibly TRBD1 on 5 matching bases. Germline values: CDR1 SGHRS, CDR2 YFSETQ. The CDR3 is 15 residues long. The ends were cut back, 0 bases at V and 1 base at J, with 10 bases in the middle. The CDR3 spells CASSLDGTFNYGYTF. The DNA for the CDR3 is TGCGCCAGCAGCTTGGACGGGACGTTTAACTATGGCTACACCTTC.

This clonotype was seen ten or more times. CDR3 loop: CASSGLETPQPYEQYF. The CDR3 DNA sequence: TGTGCCAGCAGTGGATTGGAGACACCTCAACCCTACGAGCAGTACTTC. The rearrangement joins TRBV28 to TRBJ2-7; D remains ambiguous. The germline V gene encodes CDR1 MDHEN and CDR2 SYDVKM. V dropped 5 bases and J dropped 2 bases, with 19 bases sitting between them. The CDR3 runs 16 residues. Looking up the rest from reference TRBV28 and TRBJ2-7 gives the full variable domain: DVKVTQSSRYLVKRTGEKVFLECVQDMDHENMFWYRQDPGLGLRLIYFSYDVKMKEKGDIPEGYSVSREKKERFSLILESASTNQTSMYLCASSGLETPQPYEQYFGPGTRLTVT.

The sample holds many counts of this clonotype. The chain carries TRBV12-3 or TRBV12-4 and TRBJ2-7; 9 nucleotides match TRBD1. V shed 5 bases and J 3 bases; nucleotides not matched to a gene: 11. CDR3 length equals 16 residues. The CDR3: CASSPTPGTGFYEQYF. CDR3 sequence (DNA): TGTGCCAGCAGTCCAACTCCCGGGACAGGGTTCTACGAGCAGTACTTC.

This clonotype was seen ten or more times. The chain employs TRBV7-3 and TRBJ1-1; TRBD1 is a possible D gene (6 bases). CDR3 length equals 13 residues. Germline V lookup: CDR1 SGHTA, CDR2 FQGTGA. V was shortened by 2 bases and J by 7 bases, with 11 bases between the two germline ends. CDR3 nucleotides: TGTGCCAGCAGCTTAGCAGGGGCGGGTGAAGCTTTCTTT. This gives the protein CASSLAGAGEAFF.

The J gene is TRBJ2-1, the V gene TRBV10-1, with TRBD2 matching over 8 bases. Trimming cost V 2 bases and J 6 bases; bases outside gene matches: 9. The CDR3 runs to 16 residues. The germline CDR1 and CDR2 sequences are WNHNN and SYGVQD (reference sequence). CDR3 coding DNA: TGCGCCAGCAGTGAGCGGGGGACTAGTGCCCTCAATGAGCAGTTCTTC. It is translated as CASSERGTSALNEQFF.

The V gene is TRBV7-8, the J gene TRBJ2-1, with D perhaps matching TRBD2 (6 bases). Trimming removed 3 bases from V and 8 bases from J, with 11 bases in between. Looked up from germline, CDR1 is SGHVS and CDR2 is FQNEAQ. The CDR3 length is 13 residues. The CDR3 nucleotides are TGTGCCAGCAGCTTGTCGGGGGTATATGAGCAGTTCTTC. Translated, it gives CASSLSGVYEQFF. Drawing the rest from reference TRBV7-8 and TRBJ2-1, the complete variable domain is GAGVSQSPRYKVAKRGQDVALRCDPISGHVSLFWYQQALGQGPEFLTYFQNEAQLDKSGLPSDRFFAERPEGSVSTLKIQRTQQEDSAVYLCASSLSGVYEQFFGPGTRLTVL.

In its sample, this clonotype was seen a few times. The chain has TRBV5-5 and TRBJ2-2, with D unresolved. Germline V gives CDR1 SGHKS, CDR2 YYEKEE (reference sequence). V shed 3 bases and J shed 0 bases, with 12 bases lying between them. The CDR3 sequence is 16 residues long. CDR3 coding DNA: TGTGCCAGCAGCTCCGCGCCTACAGCGAACACCGGGGAGCTGTTTTTT. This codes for CASSSAPTANTGELFF.

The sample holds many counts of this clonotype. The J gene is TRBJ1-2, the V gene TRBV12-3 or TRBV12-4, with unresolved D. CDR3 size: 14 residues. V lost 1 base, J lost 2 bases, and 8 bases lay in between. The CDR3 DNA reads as TGTGCCAGCAGTTTAGGGGAAGTCAACTATGGCTACACCTTC. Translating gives CASSLGEVNYGYTF.

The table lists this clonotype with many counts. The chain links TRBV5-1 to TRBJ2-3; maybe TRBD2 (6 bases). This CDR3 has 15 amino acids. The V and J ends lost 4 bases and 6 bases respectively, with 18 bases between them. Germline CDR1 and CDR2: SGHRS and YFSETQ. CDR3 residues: CASSLKEGSLDTQYF. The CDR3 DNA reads TGCGCCAGCAGCCTGAAGGAGGGCTCTCTGGATACGCAGTATTTT.

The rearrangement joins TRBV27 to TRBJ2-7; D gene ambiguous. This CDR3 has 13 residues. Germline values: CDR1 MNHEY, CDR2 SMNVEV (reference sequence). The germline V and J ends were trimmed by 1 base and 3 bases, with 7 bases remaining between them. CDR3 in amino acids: CASSLLGFYEQYF. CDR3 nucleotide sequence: TGTGCCAGCAGTTTATTGGGCTTCTACGAGCAGTACTTC.

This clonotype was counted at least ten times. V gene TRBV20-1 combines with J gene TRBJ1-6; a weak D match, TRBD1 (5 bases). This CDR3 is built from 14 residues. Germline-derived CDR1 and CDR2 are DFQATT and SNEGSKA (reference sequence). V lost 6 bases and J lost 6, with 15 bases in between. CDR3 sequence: CSAPRAELNSPLHF. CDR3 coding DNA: TGCAGTGCGCCCAGGGCAGAGCTTAATTCACCCCTCCACTTT.

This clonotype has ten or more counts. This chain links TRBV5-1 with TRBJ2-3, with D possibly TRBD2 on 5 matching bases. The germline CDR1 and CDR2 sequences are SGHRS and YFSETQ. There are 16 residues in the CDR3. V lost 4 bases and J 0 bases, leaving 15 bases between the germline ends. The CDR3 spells CASSLPGGGSTDTQYF. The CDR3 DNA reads TGCGCCAGCAGCCTCCCTGGTGGCGGGAGCACAGATACGCAGTATTTT.

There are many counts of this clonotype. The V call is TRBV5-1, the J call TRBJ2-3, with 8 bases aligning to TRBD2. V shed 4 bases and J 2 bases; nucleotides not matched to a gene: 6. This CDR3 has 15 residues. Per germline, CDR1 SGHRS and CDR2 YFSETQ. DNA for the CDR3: TGCGCCAGCAGCCCAGCAGCGGGGGTCACAGATACGCAGTATTTT. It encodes CASSPAAGVTDTQYF.

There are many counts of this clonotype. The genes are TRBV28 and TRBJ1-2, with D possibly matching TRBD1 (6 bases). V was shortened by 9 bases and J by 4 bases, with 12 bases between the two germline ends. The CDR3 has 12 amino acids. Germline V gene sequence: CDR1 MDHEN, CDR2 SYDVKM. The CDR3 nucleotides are TGTGCCAGTACAGGGAATCTCTATGGCTACACCTTC. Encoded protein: CASTGNLYGYTF.

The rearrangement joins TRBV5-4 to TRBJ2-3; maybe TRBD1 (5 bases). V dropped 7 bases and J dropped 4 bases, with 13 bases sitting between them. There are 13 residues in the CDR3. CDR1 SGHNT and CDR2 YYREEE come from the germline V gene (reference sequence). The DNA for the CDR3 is TGTGCCAGCGGCACCAGGGAATCAGATACGCAGTATTTT. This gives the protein CASGTRESDTQYF.

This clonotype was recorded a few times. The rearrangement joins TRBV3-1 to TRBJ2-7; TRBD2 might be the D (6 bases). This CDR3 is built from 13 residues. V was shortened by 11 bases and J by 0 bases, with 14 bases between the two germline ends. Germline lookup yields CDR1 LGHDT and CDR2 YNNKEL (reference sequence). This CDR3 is CAVSGLLSYEQYF. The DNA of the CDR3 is TGTGCCGTCTCGGGACTCCTCTCCTACGAGCAGTACTTC.

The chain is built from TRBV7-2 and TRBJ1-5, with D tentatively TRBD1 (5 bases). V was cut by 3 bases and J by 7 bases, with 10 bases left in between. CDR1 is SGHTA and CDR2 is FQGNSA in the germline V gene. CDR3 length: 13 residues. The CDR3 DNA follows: TGTGCCAGCAGCTTTGACGCAGGGCAGCCCCAGCATTTT. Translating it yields CASSFDAGQPQHF.

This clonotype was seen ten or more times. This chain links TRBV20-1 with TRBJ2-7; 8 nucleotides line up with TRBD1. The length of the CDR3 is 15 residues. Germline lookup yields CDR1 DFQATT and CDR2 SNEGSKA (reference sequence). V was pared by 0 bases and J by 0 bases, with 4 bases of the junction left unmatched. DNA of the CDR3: TGCAGTGCTAGAGACGCAGGACAGGGCTCCTACGAGCAGTACTTC. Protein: CSARDAGQGSYEQYF.

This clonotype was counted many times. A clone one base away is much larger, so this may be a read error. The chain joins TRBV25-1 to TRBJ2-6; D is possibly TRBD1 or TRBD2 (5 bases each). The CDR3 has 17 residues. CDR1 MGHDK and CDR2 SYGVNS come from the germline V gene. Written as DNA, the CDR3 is TGTGCCAGCAGCTCACGGACGGGGAACTCTGGGGCCAAAGTCCTGACTTTC. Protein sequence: CASSSRTGNSGAKVLTF.

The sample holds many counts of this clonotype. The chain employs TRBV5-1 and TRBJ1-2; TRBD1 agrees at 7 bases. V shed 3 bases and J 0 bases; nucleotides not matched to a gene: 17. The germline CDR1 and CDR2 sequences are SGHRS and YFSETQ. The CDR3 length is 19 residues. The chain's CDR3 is CASSSAPGQTSFSNYGYTF. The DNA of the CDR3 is TGCGCCAGCAGCTCGGCACCGGGACAGACTTCTTTCTCTAACTATGGCTACACCTTC.

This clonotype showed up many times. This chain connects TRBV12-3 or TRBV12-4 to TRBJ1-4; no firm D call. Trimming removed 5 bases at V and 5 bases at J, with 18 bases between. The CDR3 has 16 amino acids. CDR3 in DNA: TGTGCCAGCAGTCCCCTTCCAGGCTTGAGAAATGAAAAACTGTTTTTT. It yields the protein CASSPLPGLRNEKLFF.